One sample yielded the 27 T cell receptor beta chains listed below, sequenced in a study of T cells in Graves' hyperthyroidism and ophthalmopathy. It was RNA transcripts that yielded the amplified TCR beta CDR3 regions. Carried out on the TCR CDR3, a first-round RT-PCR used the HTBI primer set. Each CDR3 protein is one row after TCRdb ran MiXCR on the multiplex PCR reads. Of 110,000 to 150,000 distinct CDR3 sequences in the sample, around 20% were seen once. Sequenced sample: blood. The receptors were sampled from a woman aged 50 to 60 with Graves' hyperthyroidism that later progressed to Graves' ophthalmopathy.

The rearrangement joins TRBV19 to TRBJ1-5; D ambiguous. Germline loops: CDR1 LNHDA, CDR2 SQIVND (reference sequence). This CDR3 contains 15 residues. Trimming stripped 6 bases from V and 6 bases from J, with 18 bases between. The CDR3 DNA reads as TGTGCCAGTAGCATCCCCCGGCAGCTGGGTCAGCCCCAGCATTTT. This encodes CASSIPRQLGQPQHF. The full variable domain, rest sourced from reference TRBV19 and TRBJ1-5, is DGGITQSPKYLFRKEGQNVTLSCEQNLNHDAMYWYRQDPGQGLRLIYYSQIVNDFQKGDIAEGYSVSREKKESFPLTVTSAQKNPTAFYLCASSIPRQLGQPQHFGDGTRLSIL.

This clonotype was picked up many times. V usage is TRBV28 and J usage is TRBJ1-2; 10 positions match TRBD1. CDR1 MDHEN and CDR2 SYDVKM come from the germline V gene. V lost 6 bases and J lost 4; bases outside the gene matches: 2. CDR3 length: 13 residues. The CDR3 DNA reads TGTGCCAGCAGGGGGGACAGGGGCTATGGCTACACCTTC. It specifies CASRGDRGYGYTF.

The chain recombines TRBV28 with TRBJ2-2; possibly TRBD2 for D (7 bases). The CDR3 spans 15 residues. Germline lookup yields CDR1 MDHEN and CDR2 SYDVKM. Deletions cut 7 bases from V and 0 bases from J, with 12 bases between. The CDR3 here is CASIRGGANTGELFF. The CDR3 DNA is TGTGCCAGCATCAGGGGAGGGGCGAACACCGGGGAGCTGTTTTTT.

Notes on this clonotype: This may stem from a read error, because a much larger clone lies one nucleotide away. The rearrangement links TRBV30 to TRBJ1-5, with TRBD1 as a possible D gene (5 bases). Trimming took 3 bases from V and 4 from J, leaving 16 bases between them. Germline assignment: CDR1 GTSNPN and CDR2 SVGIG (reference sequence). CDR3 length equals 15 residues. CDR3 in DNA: TGTGCCTGGAGGGTACCGCAGGGAGGAAATCAGCCCCAGCATTTT. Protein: CAWRVPQGGNQPQHF.

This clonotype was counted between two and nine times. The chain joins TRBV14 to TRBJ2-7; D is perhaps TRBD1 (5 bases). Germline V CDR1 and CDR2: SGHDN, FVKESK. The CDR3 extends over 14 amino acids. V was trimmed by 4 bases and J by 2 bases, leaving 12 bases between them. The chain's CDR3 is CASSLDREPYEQYF. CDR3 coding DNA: TGTGCCAGCAGCCTAGACAGAGAGCCCTACGAGCAGTACTTC.

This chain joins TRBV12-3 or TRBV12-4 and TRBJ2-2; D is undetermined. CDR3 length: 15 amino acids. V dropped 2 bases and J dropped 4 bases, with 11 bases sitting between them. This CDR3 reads CASSLMPASTGELFF. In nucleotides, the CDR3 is TGTGCCAGCAGTTTAATGCCAGCCTCCACCGGGGAGCTGTTTTTT.

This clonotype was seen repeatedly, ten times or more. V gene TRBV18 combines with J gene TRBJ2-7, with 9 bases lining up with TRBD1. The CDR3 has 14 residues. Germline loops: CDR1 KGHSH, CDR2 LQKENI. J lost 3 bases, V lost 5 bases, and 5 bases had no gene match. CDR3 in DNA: TGTGCCAGCTCAGCCGGGACAGGGCACTACGAGCAGTACTTC. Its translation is CASSAGTGHYEQYF. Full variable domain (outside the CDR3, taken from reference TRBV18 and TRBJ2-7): NAGVMQNPRHLVRRRGQEARLRCSPMKGHSHVYWYRQLPEEGLKFMVYLQKENIIDESGMPKERFSAEFPKEGPSILRIQQVVRGDSAAYFCASSAGTGHYEQYFGPGTRLTVT.

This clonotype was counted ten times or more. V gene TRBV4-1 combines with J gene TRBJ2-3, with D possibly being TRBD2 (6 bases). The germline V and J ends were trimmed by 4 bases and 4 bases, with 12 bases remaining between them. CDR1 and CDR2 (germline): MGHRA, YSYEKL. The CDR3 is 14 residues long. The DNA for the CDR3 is TGCGCCAGCAGCCCCACCGGGAGTTCAGATACGCAGTATTTT. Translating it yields CASSPTGSSDTQYF.

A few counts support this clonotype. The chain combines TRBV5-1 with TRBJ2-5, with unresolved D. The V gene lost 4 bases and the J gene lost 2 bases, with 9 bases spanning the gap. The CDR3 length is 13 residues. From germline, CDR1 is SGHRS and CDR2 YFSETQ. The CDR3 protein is CASSSMGQETQYF. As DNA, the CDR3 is TGCGCCAGCAGCAGCATGGGGCAAGAGACCCAGTACTTC.

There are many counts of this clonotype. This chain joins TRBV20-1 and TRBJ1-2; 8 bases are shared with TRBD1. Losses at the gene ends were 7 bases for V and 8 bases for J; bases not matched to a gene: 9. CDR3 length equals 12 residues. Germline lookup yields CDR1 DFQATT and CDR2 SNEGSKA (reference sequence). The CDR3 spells CSGLRTGQGYTF. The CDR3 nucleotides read TGCAGTGGACTTAGGACAGGGCAGGGCTACACCTTC.

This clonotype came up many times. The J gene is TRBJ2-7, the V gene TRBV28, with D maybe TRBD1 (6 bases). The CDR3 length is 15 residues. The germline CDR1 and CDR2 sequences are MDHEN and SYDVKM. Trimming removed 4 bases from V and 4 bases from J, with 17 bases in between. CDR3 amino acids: CASSSTGSASYEQYF. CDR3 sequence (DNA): TGTGCCAGCAGTTCCACAGGGTCGGCCTCGTACGAGCAGTACTTC.

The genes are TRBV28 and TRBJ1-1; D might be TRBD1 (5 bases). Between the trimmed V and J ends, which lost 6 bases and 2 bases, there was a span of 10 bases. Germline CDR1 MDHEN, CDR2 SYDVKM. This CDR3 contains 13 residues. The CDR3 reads CASSPRDNTEAFF. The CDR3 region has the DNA TGTGCCAGCAGCCCAAGGGACAACACTGAAGCTTTCTTT.

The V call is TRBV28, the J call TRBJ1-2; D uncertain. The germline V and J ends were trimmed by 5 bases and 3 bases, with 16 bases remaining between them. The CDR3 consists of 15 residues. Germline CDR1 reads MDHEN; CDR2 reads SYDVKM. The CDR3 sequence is CASSPQTLLDYGYTF. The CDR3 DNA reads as TGTGCCAGCAGTCCTCAGACCCTTTTGGACTATGGCTACACCTTC.

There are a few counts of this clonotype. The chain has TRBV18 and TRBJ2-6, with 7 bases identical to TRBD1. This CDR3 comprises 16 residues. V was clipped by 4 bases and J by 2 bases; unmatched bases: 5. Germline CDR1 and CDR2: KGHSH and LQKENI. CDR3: CASSQGAQTGANVLTF. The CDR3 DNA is TGTGCCAGCTCACAGGGGGCGCAAACTGGGGCCAACGTCCTGACTTTC. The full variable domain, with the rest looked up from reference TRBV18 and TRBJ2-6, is NAGVMQNPRHLVRRRGQEARLRCSPMKGHSHVYWYRQLPEEGLKFMVYLQKENIIDESGMPKERFSAEFPKEGPSILRIQQVVRGDSAAYFCASSQGAQTGANVLTFGAGSRLTVL.

This CDR3 is CATRPGGLGTEAFF. The CDR3 DNA reads as TGTGCCACCAGACCAGGGGGTTTGGGCACTGAAGCTTTCTTT. This sequence joins TRBV7-2 and TRBJ1-1; 7 nucleotides line up with TRBD1. The ends lost 10 bases at V and 4 bases at J; junction bases unmatched: 12. Germline CDR1 is SGHTA and CDR2 is FQGNSA. The CDR3 sequence is 14 residues long. The full variable domain, in which reference TRBV7-2 and TRBJ1-1 provide the parts outside the CDR3, is GAGVSQSPSNKVTEKGKDVELRCDPISGHTALYWYRQSLGQGLEFLIYFQGNSAPDKSGLPSDRFSAERTGGSVSTLTIQRTQQEDSAVYLCATRPGGLGTEAFFGQGTRLTVV.

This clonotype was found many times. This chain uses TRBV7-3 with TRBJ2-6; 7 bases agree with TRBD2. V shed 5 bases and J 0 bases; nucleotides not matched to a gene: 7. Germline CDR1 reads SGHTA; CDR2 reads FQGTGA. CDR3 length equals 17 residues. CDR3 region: CASSKLARRSGANVLTF. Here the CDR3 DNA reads TGTGCCAGCAGCAAACTAGCGCGACGCTCTGGGGCCAACGTCCTGACTTTC.

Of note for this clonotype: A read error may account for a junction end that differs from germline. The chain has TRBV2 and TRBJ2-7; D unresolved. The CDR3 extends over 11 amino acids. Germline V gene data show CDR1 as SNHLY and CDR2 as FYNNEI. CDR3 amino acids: CASTVSHEQYF. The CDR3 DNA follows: TGTGCCAGCACGGTCTCCCACGAGCAGTACTTC.

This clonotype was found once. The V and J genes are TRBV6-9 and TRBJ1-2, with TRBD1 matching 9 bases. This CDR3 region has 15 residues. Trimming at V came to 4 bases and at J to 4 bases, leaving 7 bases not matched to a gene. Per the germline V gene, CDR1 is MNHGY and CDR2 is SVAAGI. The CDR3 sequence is CASSSPGQGFYGYTF. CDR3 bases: TGTGCCAGCAGTTCTCCGGGACAGGGATTCTATGGCTACACCTTC.

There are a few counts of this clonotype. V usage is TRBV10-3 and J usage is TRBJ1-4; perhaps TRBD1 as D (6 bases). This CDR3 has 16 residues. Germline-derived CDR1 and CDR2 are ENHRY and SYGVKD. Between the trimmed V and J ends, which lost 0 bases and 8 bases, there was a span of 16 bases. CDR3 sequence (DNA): TGTGCCATCAGTGAGTCCCTGACAGGTATTCGGGAAAAACTGTTTTTT. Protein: CAISESLTGIREKLFF.

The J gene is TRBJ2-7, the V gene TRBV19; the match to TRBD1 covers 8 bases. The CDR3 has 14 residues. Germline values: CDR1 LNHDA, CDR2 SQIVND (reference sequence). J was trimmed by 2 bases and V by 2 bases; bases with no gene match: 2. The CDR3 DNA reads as TGTGCCAGTAGTATACCAGGGGGCCCCTACGAGCAGTACTTC. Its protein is CASSIPGGPYEQYF.

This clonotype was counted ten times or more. CDR3: CASSGVGGRLNEQFF. CDR3 coding DNA: TGTGCCAGCAGTGGGGTGGGCGGGAGACTAAATGAGCAGTTCTTC. This chain joins TRBV2 and TRBJ2-1; 7 bases fit TRBD2. This CDR3 contains 15 residues. Looked up from germline, CDR1 is SNHLY and CDR2 is FYNNEI. The V gene end was trimmed by 4 bases and the J gene end by 7 bases; junction bases not matched to a gene: 10.

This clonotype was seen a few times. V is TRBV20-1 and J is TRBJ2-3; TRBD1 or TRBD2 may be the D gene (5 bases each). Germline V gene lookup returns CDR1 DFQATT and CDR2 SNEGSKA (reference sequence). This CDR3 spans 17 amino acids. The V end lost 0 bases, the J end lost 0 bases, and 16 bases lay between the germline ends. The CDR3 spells CSARDPWGWESTDTQYF. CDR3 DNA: TGCAGTGCTAGAGACCCTTGGGGGTGGGAGAGCACAGATACGCAGTATTTT.

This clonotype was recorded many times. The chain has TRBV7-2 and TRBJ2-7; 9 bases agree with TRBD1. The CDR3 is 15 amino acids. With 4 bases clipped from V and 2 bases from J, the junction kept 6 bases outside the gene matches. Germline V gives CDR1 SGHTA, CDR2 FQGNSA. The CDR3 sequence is CASSSRTGAPYEQYF. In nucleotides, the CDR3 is TGTGCCAGCAGCTCCCGGACAGGGGCTCCCTACGAGCAGTACTTC.

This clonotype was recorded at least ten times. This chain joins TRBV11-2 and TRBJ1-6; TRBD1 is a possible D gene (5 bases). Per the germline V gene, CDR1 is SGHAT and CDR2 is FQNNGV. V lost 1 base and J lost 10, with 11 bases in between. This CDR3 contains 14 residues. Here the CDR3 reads CASSLVGRGSPLHF. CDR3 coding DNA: TGTGCCAGCAGCTTAGTGGGGCGCGGATCACCCCTCCACTTT.

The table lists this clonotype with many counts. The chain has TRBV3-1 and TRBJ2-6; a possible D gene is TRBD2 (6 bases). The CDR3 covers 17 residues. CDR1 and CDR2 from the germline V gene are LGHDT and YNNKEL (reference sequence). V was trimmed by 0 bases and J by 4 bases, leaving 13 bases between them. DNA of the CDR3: TGTGCCAGCAGCCAAGATCGGGGAGGATCCGGGGCCAACGTCCTGACTTTC. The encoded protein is CASSQDRGGSGANVLTF.

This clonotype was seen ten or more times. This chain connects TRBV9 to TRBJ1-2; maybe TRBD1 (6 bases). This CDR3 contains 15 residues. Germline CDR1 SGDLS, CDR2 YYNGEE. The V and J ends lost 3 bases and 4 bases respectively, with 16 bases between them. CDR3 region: CASSESWGQGYGYTF. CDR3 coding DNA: TGTGCCAGCAGCGAGAGCTGGGGGCAGGGCTATGGCTACACCTTC.

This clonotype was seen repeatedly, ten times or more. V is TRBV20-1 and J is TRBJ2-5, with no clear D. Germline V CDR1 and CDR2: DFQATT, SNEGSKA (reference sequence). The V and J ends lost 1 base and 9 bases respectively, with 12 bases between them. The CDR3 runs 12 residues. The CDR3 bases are TGCAGTGCTAGAGCGACTGGTCTGGCCCAGTACTTC. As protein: CSARATGLAQYF.